These 13 T cell receptor beta chains were all obtained from the same sample, sequenced in a study of blood T cell repertoires in COVID-19. Measured with immunoSEQ multiplex PCR; TCRdb has only the in-frame clones, and not every one. The sample records around 190,000 clones, 65% to 85% being singletons. Sequenced input: PBMCs or T cells enriched from blood (not recorded which). All receptors derive from a woman in her thirties who had been exposed to COVID-19.

V gene TRBV5-6 combines with J gene TRBJ1-5, with a weak D call TRBD1 (5 bases). V was trimmed by 3 bases and J by 5 bases, leaving 15 bases between them. The germline V gene encodes CDR1 SGHDT and CDR2 YYEEEE. This CDR3 comprises 15 residues. This CDR3 reads CASSWGGVGYQPQHF. The CDR3 DNA reads as TGTGCCAGCAGCTGGGGCGGGGTTGGGTATCAGCCCCAGCATTTT. The full variable domain, rest sourced from reference TRBV5-6 and TRBJ1-5, is DAGVTQSPTHLIKTRGQQVTLRCSPKSGHDTVSWYQQALGQGPQFIFQYYEEEERQRGNFPDRFSGHQFPNYSSELNVNALLLGDSALYLCASSWGGVGYQPQHFGDGTRLSIL.

The gene calls are TRBV18 and TRBJ2-7; tentative D call: TRBD2 (6 bases). The CDR3 has 15 amino acids. Trimming pared 3 bases from V and 0 bases from J, leaving 12 bases between. Per the germline V gene, CDR1 is KGHSH and CDR2 is LQKENI. Written as DNA, the CDR3 is TGTGCCAGCTCACCGGGACTTCCGAGCTCCTACGAGCAGTACTTC. Its translation is CASSPGLPSSYEQYF.

The chain joins TRBV10-3 to TRBJ2-5, with no clear D. The germline V gene encodes CDR1 ENHRY and CDR2 SYGVKD. This CDR3 contains 15 residues. V lost 0 bases to trimming and J lost 1 base, with 9 bases between them. CDR3 nucleotides: TGTGCCATCAGTGAGTCGTCGGAGACCCAAGAGACCCAGTACTTC. Protein sequence: CAISESSETQETQYF.

Details on this clone: Other nucleotide sequences from this sample produce the same CDR3. The V and J genes are TRBV18 and TRBJ1-1; a weak D match, TRBD1 (5 bases). V lost 3 bases and J lost 2, with 16 bases in between. Germline V gives CDR1 KGHSH, CDR2 LQKENI. The CDR3 runs 16 residues. The CDR3 protein is CASSPPTGGSNTEAFF. CDR3 in DNA: TGTGCCAGCTCACCGCCGACGGGGGGTTCAAACACTGAAGCTTTCTTT.

This chain joins TRBV2 and TRBJ1-6, with a weak D call TRBD1 (5 bases). V lost 0 bases and J lost 8, with 14 bases in between. The CDR3 totals 16 residues. CDR1 is SNHLY and CDR2 is FYNNEI in the germline V gene. In DNA, the CDR3 is TGTGCCAGCAGTGAAGCAATCGTCCGGGGGGATTCACCCCTCCACTTT. Translated: CASSEAIVRGDSPLHF. The whole variable domain, remainder taken from reference TRBV2 and TRBJ1-6, is EPEVTQTPSHQVTQMGQEVILRCVPISNHLYFYWYRQILGQKVEFLVSFYNNEISEKSEIFDDQFSVERPDGSNFTLKIRSTKLEDSAMYFCASSEAIVRGDSPLHFGNGTRLTVT.

The chain is built from TRBV15 and TRBJ1-5, with D possibly being TRBD1 (6 bases). The CDR3 runs 14 residues. CDR1 is LNHNV, CDR2 YYDKDF, per germline (reference sequence). V lost 5 bases and J lost 7, with 15 bases in between. The CDR3 coding sequence is TGTGCCACCAGCGGGGGCGTGGTGGGCCAGCCCCAGCATTTT. This codes for CATSGGVVGQPQHF.

This clone was detected only once. The CDR3 region has the DNA TGTGCCAGCAGCCAAAATCCGGGACTAGCGGTGAAGAACACCGGGGAGCTGTTTTTT. It codes for CASSQNPGLAVKNTGELFF. The chain joins TRBV4-2 to TRBJ2-2; TRBD2 matches at 11 bases. The length of the CDR3 is 19 residues. V shed 2 bases, J shed 1 base, and the junction held 9 bases outside the gene matches. The germline CDR1 and CDR2 sequences are LGHNA and YNFKEQ.

The chain uses TRBV5-1 and TRBJ1-1; D uncertain. The CDR3 extends over 15 amino acids. The germline gives CDR1 SGHRS, CDR2 YFSETQ. V lost 3 bases to trimming and J lost 1 base, with 13 bases between them. The CDR3 sequence: CASSSVLLKNTEAFF. CDR3 coding DNA: TGCGCCAGCAGCTCGGTATTGTTGAAGAACACTGAAGCTTTCTTT.

The chain combines TRBV5-1 with TRBJ1-2; D gene ambiguous. Trimming took 0 bases from V and 3 from J, leaving 12 bases between them. The V gene's germline CDR1 is SGHRS and CDR2 YFSETQ. This CDR3 is 15 amino acids long. The CDR3 here is CASSLAGEDYYGYTF. Here the CDR3 DNA reads TGCGCCAGCAGCTTGGCCGGAGAGGACTACTATGGCTACACCTTC.

The chain carries TRBV19 and TRBJ1-2, with TRBD1 matching over 9 bases. The CDR3 spans 13 residues. Per the germline V gene, CDR1 is LNHDA and CDR2 is SQIVND (reference sequence). The V gene end was trimmed by 9 bases and the J gene end by 6 bases; junction bases not matched to a gene: 8. This CDR3 reads CASRTGDQNGYTF. CDR3 coding DNA: TGTGCCAGCAGGACAGGGGATCAAAATGGCTACACCTTC.

The genes are TRBV6-5 and TRBJ1-1; TRBD1 agrees at 7 bases. Per the germline V gene, CDR1 is MNHEY and CDR2 is SVGAGI. This CDR3 region has 13 residues. Trimming took 6 bases from V and 5 from J; bases not matched to a gene: 6. The CDR3 is CASSRQGWTEAFF. CDR3 sequence (DNA): TGTGCCAGCAGCAGACAGGGATGGACTGAAGCTTTCTTT.

The rearrangement uses TRBV27 and TRBJ2-5, with 7 bases aligning to TRBD1. After removal of 0 bases from V and 4 bases from J, the junction contained 14 bases not matched to a gene. CDR3 length equals 18 residues. In germline, CDR1 is MNHEY, CDR2 SMNVEV (reference sequence). CDR3 coding DNA: TGTGCCAGCAGTTTATCCGGGACAGCCAAACCGCTAAGAGAGACCCAGTACTTC. Amino acid sequence: CASSLSGTAKPLRETQYF.

The table lists this clone with a few counts. The chain uses TRBV30 and TRBJ1-2; no reliable D call. Per germline, CDR1 GTSNPN and CDR2 SVGIG (reference sequence). The CDR3 is 12 residues long. Trimming removed 3 bases from V and 1 base from J, with 6 bases in between. The CDR3 DNA is TGTGCCTGGAGGGTCAGTAACTATGGCTACACCTTC. It specifies CAWRVSNYGYTF.